This T cell receptor (beta chain) originates from a study of PD-1 blockade in mismatch repair-deficient tumors. At the level of the study: Enrolled about 2013-2016, patients had progressing, pretreated mismatch repair-deficient cancers of about a dozen types.

All patients were mismatch repair deficient, assessed by either PCR or immunohistochemistry. A few pembrolizumab responders had their TCRs sequenced. TCRdb's copy holds only in-frame clones and misses some; the assay was immunoSEQ multiplex PCR. The sample yields just under 65,000 clones, approximately 88% seen once. As regards this clone: Antigen specificity is unknown.

This CDR3 has 16 amino acids. The germline CDR1 and CDR2 sequences are MGHRA and YSYEKL. The ends were cut back, 2 bases at V and 3 bases at J, with 16 bases in the middle. Overall study findings and caveats: Tumor-resident clones, often absent from pretreatment blood, expanded after pembrolizumab and then contracted.

This chain joins TRBV4-1 and TRBJ1-2; possibly TRBD1 for D (5 bases). The starting material was peripheral blood, obtained 52 weeks after starting pembrolizumab. This receptor was identified in an adult with mismatch repair-deficient cancer. The CDR3 here is CASSQPRRGAHYGYTF. CDR3 sequence (DNA): TGCGCCAGCAGCCAACCCCGGCGCGGGGCCCACTATGGCTACACCTTC.